These T cell receptor beta chains were read from a single sample in a study of T cells in Graves' hyperthyroidism and ophthalmopathy. TCRdb re-analysed the multiplex PCR reads in MiXCR, keeping a single row per CDR3 protein. The table has a few hundred thousand distinct CDR3 sequences, more than 15% seen once. Sequencing used blood. The receptor source for this set is a woman between 35 and 50 years old with Graves' ophthalmopathy. Each CDR3 is given with its conserved first and last residue. D genes are given only for firm matches. Size values are once, few and many counts, or a class for expanded clones, and some rows have none.

many,NA,TRBJ2-2,TRBV3-1,CASSRARAPGPGELFF,TGTGCCAGCAGCCGAGCGAGAGCCCCCGGTCCCGGGGAGCTGTTTTTT
many,TRBD2,TRBJ2-1,TRBV28,CASSSGGVGRTSGGLGQFF,TGTGCCAGCAGTTCCGGGGGGGTGGGCCGGACTAGCGGAGGCCTCGGGCAGTTCTTC
NA,TRBD2,TRBJ2-1,TRBV7-6,CASSLALGEGHNEQFF,TGTGCCAGCAGCTTAGCCCTTGGGGAGGGACACAATGAGCAGTTCTTC
few,TRBD2,TRBJ2-2,TRBV11-3,CASSPSGLAASTGELFF,TGTGCCAGCAGCCCCTCCGGGCTAGCGGCCTCCACCGGGGAGCTGTTTTTT
NA,NA,TRBJ2-3,TRBV5-6,CASSWEIDTQYF,TGTGCCAGCAGCTGGGAGATAGATACGCAGTATTTT
few,TRBD1,TRBJ2-7,TRBV6-1,CASSKGQGNSYEQYF,TGTGCCAGCAGTAAAGGACAGGGAAACTCCTACGAGCAGTACTTC
NA,NA,TRBJ2-5,TRBV20-1,CSLIQGPQETQYF,TGCAGTTTGATCCAGGGGCCCCAGGAGACCCAGTACTTC
many,NA,TRBJ2-3,TRBV5-1,CASSSTGDPDTQYF,TGCGCCAGCAGCTCCACGGGAGACCCAGATACGCAGTATTTT
many,NA,TRBJ1-1,TRBV30,CAWSRSERAFF,TGTGCCTGGAGTCGGTCAGAGCGAGCTTTCTTT
NA,TRBD2,TRBJ2-3,TRBV15,CATSRRAGGSDTQYF,TGTGCCACCAGCAGGAGGGCGGGAGGGTCAGATACGCAGTATTTT
few,TRBD1,TRBJ1-6,TRBV7-2,CASSPDREYSPLHF,TGTGCCAGCAGCCCGGACAGGGAGTACTCACCCCTCCACTTT
NA,NA,TRBJ2-3,TRBV20-1,CSARAPLRPTSTDTQYF,TGCAGTGCTAGAGCGCCACTACGCCCTACTAGCACAGATACGCAGTATTTT
many,NA,TRBJ2-5,TRBV11-3,CASSLVAEKETQYF,TGTGCCAGCAGCTTAGTGGCGGAGAAAGAGACCCAGTACTTC
many,NA,TRBJ2-7,TRBV30,CAWSVQGVYEQYF,TGTGCCTGGAGTGTCCAAGGGGTCTACGAGCAGTACTTC
many,NA,TRBJ1-5,TRBV3-1,CASSQFQGGPQHF,TGTGCCAGCAGCCAGTTCCAAGGGGGGCCCCAGCATTTT
few,NA,TRBJ2-7,TRBV20-1,CSARDHGSGSYEQYF,TGCAGTGCTAGAGATCATGGTAGCGGATCCTACGAGCAGTACTTC
many,NA,TRBJ1-1,TRBV2,CASSPRTRTNTEAFF,TGTGCCAGCAGTCCTAGGACCCGGACGAACACTGAAGCTTTCTTT
few,NA,TRBJ2-3,TRBV4-1,CASSPRVGDTQYF,TGCGCCAGCAGCCCCCGGGTGGGAGATACGCAGTATTTT
many,NA,TRBJ1-1,TRBV7-9,CASSSEGVGTEAFF,TGTGCCAGCAGCTCTGAGGGGGTGGGGACTGAAGCTTTCTTT
once,TRBD1,TRBJ1-2,TRBV4-1,CASSQINPGQAGGYTF,TGCGCCAGCAGCCAGATCAATCCGGGACAGGCCGGAGGCTACACCTTC
NA,TRBD1,TRBJ1-2,TRBV6-9,CASSYAAGGGYTF,TGTGCCAGCAGTTACGCGGCAGGGGGCGGGTACACCTTC
NA,TRBD2,TRBJ2-3,TRBV20-1,CSAKGMGLAGGPDTQYF,TGCAGTGCCAAGGGAATGGGACTAGCGGGCGGCCCAGATACGCAGTATTTT
many,NA,TRBJ1-4,TRBV5-1,CASSFRQEPMNEKLFF,TGCGCCAGCAGCTTCAGACAGGAGCCGATGAATGAAAAACTGTTTTTT
many,TRBD2,TRBJ2-3,TRBV30,CAWSTLGGGTDTQYF,TGTGCCTGGAGTACCCTTGGGGGGGGCACAGATACGCAGTATTTT
few,TRBD1,TRBJ2-5,TRBV18,CASSGDRGQETQYF,TGTGCCAGCTCAGGCGACAGGGGTCAAGAGACCCAGTACTTC
many,TRBD1,TRBJ2-6,TRBV6-1,CASRIDRGHPSGANVLTF,TGTGCCAGCAGGATTGACAGGGGACATCCCTCTGGGGCCAACGTCCTGACTTTC
few,TRBD2,TRBJ2-5,TRBV7-9,CASSPPGLAGARETQYF,TGTGCCAGCAGCCCTCCTGGACTAGCGGGAGCAAGAGAAACCCAGTACTTC
few,NA,TRBJ1-4,TRBV6-1,CASRFTQGSGEKLFF,TGTGCCAGCAGATTCACCCAGGGGAGTGGTGAAAAACTGTTTTTT
many,TRBD2,TRBJ2-1,TRBV2,CASSVGAGGLGNEQFF,TGTGCCAGCAGTGTTGGTGCGGGAGGACTTGGCAATGAGCAGTTCTTC
many,NA,TRBJ1-5,TRBV12-3/TRBV12-4,CASSASGGNQPQHF,TGTGCCAGCAGTGCGAGCGGGGGCAATCAGCCCCAGCATTTT
NA,NA,TRBJ2-5,TRBV4-1,CASSQIGTQYF,TGCGCCAGCAGCCAAATTGGGACCCAGTACTTC
many,NA,TRBJ1-1,TRBV28,CASSERQLRDTEAFF,TGTGCCAGCAGTGAACGACAGCTGCGGGACACTGAAGCTTTCTTT
many,NA,TRBJ1-2,TRBV18,CASSPIRTPNYGYTF,TGTGCCAGCTCACCTATCAGGACCCCTAACTATGGCTACACCTTC
NA,TRBD2,TRBJ2-1,TRBV11-2,CASSPGTSGFEQFF,TGTGCCAGCAGCCCCGGGACTAGCGGTTTTGAGCAGTTCTTC
NA,TRBD2,TRBJ2-1,TRBV20-1,CSASGVAGPYNEQFF,TGCAGTGCTAGTGGGGTAGCGGGACCGTACAATGAGCAGTTCTTC
NA,NA,TRBJ2-7,TRBV15,CATSRGDAGVIAYEQYF,TGTGCCACCAGCAGAGGAGATGCAGGGGTTATTGCCTACGAGCAGTACTTC
NA,NA,TRBJ2-3,TRBV7-2,CASSLEGGISTDTQYF,TGTGCCAGCAGCTTAGAGGGGGGGATTAGCACAGATACGCAGTATTTT
NA,NA,TRBJ2-5,TRBV6-2/TRBV6-3,CASFSPGKGESQYF,TGTGCCAGCTTTTCACCCGGGAAGGGGGAGTCCCAGTACTTC
NA,TRBD2,TRBJ2-1,TRBV5-1,CASSFGGASLGGEQFF,TGCGCCAGCAGCTTCGGGGGGGCGTCCCTCGGCGGGGAGCAGTTCTTC
many,TRBD1,TRBJ2-1,TRBV5-1,CASSLDRRWYEQFF,TGCGCCAGCAGCCTGGACAGGAGGTGGTATGAGCAGTTCTTC
NA,TRBD2,TRBJ2-3,TRBV3-1,CASSQGFGTRAYTQYF,TGTGCCAGCAGCCAAGGGTTCGGGACTAGGGCTTATACGCAGTATTTT
few,TRBD1,TRBJ1-5,TRBV10-3,CAISVDRGNQPQHF,TGTGCCATCAGTGTCGACAGGGGGAATCAGCCCCAGCATTTT
many,NA,TRBJ2-3,TRBV18,CASSPPVVTDTQYF,TGTGCCAGCTCACCACCGGTAGTAACAGATACGCAGTATTTT
many,TRBD2,TRBJ2-1,TRBV20-1,CSVLREEDEQFF,TGCAGTGTGCTACGGGAGGAGGATGAGCAGTTCTTC
many,NA,TRBJ1-4,TRBV5-5,CASSLAVRGSEKLFF,TGTGCCAGCAGCTTGGCAGTCAGGGGATCTGAAAAACTGTTTTTT
NA,TRBD1,TRBJ2-3,TRBV20-1,CSAREQGARTDTQYF,TGCAGTGCTAGAGAGCAGGGGGCGCGAACAGATACGCAGTATTTT
NA,TRBD1,TRBJ2-2,TRBV18,CASSSRQGSSGELFF,TGTGCCAGCTCATCCCGACAGGGGAGCTCCGGGGAGCTGTTTTTT